Shown below are 3 T cell receptor beta chains from a single sample sequenced in a study of shared clonotypes between healthy human individuals (dated by TCRdb to 2020 to 2022). The library was made by the immunoSEQ multiplex PCR assay. TCRdb obtained this table from immuneACCESS and retained in-frame rearrangements with V and J assigned. These tables miss some clones; where compared with another copy, unresolved V genes account for less than half of the shortfall, and the remainder is unexplained. The sample table records about 1 million clones; under 80% of these occur just once. The ten largest account for around 1.4% of the sample. Material: memory CD4+ T cells sorted from blood. The cell subset or site label here, explained by the study, means: CD45RA-negative fraction. These receptors originate from a man aged 18 to 30 in good health.

The chain carries TRBV5-1 and TRBJ1-1, with D uncertain. V lost 2 bases, J lost 5 bases, and 13 bases lay in between. Germline V gives CDR1 SGHRS, CDR2 YFSETQ. This CDR3 is 14 amino acids long. The CDR3 nucleotides are TGCGCCAGCAGCTTAAACTTGGGTAGGACTGAAGCTTTCTTT. It encodes CASSLNLGRTEAFF.

In regard to this clone: This same CDR3 is encoded by further DNA sequences in the sample. This sequence joins TRBV19 and TRBJ1-3; a possible D gene is TRBD1 (5 bases). The ends were cut back, 8 bases at V and 2 bases at J, with 7 bases in the middle. CDR1 and CDR2 from the germline V gene are LNHDA and SQIVND (reference sequence). The CDR3 runs 12 residues. CDR3: CASGTAGNTIYF. CDR3 nucleotides: TGTGCCAGTGGGACCGCTGGAAACACCATATATTTT.

This rearrangement joins TRBV5-4 to TRBJ2-5; 14 nucleotides match TRBD2. The V segment lost 2 bases and the J segment 4 bases; nucleotides outside the gene matches: 7. Germline lookup yields CDR1 SGHNT and CDR2 YYREEE (reference sequence). The CDR3 length is 17 residues. The CDR3 is CASSFGGLAGGRETQYF. The DNA of the CDR3 is TGTGCCAGCAGCTTCGGCGGACTAGCGGGGGGACGAGAGACCCAGTACTTC. The full variable domain, rest sourced from reference TRBV5-4 and TRBJ2-5, is ETGVTQSPTHLIKTRGQQVTLRCSSQSGHNTVSWYQQALGQGPQFIFQYYREEENGRGNFPPRFSGLQFPNYSSELNVNALELDDSALYLCASSFGGLAGGRETQYFGPGTRLLVL.